This TCR beta chain was captured by sequencing in a study of CXCR3-negative and CXCR3-positive naive CD8 T cells. The CDR3 loop spans 12 amino acids. From germline, CDR1 is MNHNS and CDR2 SASEGT. Triplicate sorting captured about 300,000 cells each from every CD8+ T cell subset. Study outcomes and limitations: The TRBV-TRBJ usage of naive CXCR3-negative and CXCR3-positive cells was similar, but that of memory cells differed. Each naive subset displayed comparably high diversity, whereas memory CD8+ cells displayed much lower diversity. TCR strength was inferred from TRB CDR3 properties, while surface CD5 was comparable between naive subsets.

With UMI labels, 5' RACE was used to prepare the TRB cDNA libraries. TCRdb reprocessed the 5' RACE reads; each CDR3 protein has one entry and no DNA is given. The sample has fewer than 95,000 distinct CDR3 sequences. A word on this clonotype: Its antigen is still unknown.

The chain links TRBV6-1 to TRBJ2-1; with no DNA, the TCRdb D assignment of TRBD1 cannot be verified. The TCR sequence derives from a human donor in good health. Some clones in this sample may be carry-over from other donors' samples. The source material was naive CXCR3- CD8+ T cells from blood. Subset here: CD45RO-CCR7+CD27+CD95- naive CD8+ T cells lacking CXCR3 (TNR3-). CDR3 in amino acids: CASSPVGGEQFF.